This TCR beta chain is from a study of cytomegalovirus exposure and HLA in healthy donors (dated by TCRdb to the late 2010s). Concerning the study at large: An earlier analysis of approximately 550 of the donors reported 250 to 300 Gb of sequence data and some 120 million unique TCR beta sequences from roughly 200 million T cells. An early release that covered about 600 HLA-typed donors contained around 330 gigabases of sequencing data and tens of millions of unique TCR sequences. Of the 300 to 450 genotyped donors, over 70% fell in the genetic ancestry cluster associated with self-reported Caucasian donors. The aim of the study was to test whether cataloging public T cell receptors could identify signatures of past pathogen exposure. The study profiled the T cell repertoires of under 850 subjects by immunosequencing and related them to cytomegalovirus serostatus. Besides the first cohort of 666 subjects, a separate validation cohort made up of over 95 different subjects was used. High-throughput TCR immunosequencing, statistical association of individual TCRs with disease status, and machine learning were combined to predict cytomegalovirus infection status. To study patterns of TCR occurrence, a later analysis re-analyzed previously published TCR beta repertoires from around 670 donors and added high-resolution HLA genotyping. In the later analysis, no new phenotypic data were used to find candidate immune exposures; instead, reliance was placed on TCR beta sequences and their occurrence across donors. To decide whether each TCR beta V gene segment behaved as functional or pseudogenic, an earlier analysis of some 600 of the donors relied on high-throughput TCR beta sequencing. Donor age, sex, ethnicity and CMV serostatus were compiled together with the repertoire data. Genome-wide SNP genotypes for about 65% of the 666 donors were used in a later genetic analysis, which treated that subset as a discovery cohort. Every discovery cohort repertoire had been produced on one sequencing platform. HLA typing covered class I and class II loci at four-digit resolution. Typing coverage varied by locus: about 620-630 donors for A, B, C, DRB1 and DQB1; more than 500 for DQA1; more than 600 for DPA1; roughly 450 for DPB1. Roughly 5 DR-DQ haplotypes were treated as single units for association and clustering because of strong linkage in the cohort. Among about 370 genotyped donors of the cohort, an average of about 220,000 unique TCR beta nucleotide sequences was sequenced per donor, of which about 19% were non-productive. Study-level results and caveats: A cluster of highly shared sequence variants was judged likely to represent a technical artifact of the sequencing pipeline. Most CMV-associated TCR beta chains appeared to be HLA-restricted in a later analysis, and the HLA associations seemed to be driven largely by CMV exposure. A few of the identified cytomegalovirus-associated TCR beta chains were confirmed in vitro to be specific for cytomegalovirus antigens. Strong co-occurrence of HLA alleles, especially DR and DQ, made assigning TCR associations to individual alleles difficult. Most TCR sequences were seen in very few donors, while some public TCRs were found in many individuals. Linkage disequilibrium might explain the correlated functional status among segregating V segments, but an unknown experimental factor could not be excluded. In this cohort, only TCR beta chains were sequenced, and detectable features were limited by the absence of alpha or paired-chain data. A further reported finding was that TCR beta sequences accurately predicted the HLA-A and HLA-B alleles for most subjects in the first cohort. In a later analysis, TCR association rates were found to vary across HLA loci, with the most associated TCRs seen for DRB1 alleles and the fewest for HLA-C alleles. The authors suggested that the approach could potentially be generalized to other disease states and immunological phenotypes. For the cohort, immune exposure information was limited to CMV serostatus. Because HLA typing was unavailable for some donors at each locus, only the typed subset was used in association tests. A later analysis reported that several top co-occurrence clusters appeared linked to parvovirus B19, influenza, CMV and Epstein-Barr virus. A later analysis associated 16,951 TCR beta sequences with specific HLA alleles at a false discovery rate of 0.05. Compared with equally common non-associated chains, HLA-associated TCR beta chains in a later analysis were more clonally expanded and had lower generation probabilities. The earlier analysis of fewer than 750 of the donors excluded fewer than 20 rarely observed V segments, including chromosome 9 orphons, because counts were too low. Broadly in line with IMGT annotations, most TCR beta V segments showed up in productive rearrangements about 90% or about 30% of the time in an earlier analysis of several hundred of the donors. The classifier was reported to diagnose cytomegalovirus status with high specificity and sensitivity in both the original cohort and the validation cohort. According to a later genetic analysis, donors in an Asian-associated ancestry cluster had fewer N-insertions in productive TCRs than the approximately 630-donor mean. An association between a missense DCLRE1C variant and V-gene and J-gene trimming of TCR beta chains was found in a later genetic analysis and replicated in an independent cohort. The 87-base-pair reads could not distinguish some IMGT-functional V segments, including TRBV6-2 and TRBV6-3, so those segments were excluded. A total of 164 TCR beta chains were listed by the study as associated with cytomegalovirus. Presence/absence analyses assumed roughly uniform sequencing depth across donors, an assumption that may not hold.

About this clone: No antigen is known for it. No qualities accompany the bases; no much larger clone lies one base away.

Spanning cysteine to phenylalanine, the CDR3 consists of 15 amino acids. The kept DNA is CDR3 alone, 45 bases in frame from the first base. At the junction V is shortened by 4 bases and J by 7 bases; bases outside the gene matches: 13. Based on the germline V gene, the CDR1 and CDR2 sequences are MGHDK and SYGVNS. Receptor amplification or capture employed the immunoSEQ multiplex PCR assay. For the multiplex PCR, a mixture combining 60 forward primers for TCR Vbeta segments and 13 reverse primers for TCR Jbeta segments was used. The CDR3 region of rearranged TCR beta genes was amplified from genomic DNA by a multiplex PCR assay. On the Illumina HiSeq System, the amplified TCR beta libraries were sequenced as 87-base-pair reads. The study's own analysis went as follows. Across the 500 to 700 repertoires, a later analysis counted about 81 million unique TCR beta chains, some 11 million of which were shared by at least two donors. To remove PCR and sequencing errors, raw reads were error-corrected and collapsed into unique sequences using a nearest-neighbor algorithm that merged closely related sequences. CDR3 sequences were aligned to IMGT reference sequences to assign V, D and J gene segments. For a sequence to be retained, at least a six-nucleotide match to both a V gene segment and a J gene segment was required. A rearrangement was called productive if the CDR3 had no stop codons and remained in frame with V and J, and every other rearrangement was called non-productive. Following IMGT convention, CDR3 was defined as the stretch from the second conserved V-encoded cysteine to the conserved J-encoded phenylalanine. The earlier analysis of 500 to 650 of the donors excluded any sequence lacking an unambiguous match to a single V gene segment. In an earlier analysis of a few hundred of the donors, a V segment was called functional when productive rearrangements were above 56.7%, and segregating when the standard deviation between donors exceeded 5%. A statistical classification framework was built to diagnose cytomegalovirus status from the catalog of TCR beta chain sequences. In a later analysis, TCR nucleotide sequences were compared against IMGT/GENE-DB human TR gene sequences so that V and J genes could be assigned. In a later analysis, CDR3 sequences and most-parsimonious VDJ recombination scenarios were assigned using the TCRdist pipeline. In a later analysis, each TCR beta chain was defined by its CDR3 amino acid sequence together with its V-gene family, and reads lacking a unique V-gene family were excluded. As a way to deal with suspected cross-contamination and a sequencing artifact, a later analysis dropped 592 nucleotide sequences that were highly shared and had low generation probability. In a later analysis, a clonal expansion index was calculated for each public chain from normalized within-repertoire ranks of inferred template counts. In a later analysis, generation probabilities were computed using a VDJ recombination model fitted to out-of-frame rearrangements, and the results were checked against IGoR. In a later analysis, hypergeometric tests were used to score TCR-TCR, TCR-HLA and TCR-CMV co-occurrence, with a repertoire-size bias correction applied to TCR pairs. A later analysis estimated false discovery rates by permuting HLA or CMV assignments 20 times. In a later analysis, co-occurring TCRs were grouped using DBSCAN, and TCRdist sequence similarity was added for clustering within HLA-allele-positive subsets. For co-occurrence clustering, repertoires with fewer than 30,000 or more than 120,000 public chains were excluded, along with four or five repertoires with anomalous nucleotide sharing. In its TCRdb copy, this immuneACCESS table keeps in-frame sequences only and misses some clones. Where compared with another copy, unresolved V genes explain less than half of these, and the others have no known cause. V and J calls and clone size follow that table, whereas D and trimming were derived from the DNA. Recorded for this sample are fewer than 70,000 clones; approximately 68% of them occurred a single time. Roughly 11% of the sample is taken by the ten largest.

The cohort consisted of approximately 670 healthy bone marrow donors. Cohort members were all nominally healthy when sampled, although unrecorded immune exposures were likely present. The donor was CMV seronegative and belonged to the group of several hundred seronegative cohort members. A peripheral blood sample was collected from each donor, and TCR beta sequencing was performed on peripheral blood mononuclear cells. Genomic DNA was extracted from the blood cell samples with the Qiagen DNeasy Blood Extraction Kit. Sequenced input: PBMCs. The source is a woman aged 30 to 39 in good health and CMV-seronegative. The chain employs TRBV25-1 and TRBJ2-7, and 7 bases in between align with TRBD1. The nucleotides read TGTGCCAGCAGTGCCCCCACAGGGGTGGTCGGTGAGCAGTACTTC. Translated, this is CASSAPTGVVGEQYF.